What follows is one TCR beta chain and its context. Its cognate antigen is unknown. Time point denoted: week 11, during vaccination. Mutant IDH1 20-mer peptide, at 300 ug, made up each vaccine dose, with topical imiquimod. Profiling relied on immunoSEQ multiplex PCR, and the TCRdb table lists in-frame clones only, not all of them. The sample includes approximately 25,000 clones, around 77% of them seen just once. Germline V gives CDR1 MGHRA, CDR2 YSYEKL. The length of the CDR3 is 18 residues. V shed 4 bases and J shed 2 bases, with 23 bases lying between them. The data originate from a study of a mutant IDH1 vaccine in newly diagnosed glioma. Findings and limits, study-wide: Pseudoprogression appeared independent of alterations in top peripheral clonotypes.

This clonotype was obtained from a young woman with glioma. The rearrangement uses TRBV4-1 and TRBJ1-2; tentative D call: TRBD1 (6 bases). Sample: PBMCs, taken from a glioma patient whose treatment included an IDH1 peptide vaccine. The CDR3 DNA sequence: TGCGCCAGCAGCCCCGACGGGGGTGGCGGACAGCGAAACTATGGCTACACCTTC. Translated, it gives CASSPDGGGGQRNYGYTF.